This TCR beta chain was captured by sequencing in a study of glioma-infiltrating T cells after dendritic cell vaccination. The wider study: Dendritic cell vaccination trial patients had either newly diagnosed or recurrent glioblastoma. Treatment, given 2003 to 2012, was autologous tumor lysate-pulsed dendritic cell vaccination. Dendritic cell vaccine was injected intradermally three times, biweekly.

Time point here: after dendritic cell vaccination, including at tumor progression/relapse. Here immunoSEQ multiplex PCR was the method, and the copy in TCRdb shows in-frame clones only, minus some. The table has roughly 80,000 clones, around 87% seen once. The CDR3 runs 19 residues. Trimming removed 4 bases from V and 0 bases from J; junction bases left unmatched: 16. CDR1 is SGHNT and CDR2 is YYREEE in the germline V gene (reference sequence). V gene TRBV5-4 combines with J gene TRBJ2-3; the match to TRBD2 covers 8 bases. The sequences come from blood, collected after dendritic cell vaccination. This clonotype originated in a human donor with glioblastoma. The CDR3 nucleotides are TGTGCCAGCAGCCATCCAGCGGGGGAGCCTTCACCTAGCACAGATACGCAGTATTTT. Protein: CASSHPAGEPSPSTDTQYF.